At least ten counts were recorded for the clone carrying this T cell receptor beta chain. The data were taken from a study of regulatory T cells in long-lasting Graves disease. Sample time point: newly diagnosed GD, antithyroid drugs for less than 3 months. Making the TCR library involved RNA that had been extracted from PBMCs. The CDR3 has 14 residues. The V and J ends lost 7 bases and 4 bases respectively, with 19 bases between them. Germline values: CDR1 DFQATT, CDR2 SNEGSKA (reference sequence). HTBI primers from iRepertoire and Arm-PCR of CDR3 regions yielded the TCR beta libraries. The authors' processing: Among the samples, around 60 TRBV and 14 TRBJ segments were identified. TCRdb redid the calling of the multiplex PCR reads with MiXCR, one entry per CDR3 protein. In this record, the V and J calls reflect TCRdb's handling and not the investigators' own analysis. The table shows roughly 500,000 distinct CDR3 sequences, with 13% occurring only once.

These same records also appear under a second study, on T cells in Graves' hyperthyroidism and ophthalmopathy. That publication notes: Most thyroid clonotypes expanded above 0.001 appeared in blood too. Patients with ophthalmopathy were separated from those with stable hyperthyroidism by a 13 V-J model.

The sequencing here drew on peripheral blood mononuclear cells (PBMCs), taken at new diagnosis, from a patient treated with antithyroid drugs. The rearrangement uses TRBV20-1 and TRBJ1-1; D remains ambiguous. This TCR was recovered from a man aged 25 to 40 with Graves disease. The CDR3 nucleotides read TGCAGTGTGCTTCTTCCCGAGTCGGGCACTGAAGCTTTCTTT. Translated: CSVLLPESGTEAFF.